Each of the 5 T cell receptor beta chains below was sequenced from the same sample in a study of T cell responses to AZD1222 COVID-19 vaccine. The assay was immunoSEQ multiplex PCR, and TCRdb's table has in-frame clones only and misses some. The data contain around 200,000 clones, about 86% of them seen just once; the ten biggest clones take up 7.7%. The sequences come from peripheral blood, collected on day 0 of AZD1222 vaccination. The receptors were gathered from an adult in good health.

This clone was seen a single time. The rearrangement joins TRBV5-5 to TRBJ1-1, with a weak D call TRBD1 (5 bases). Trimming took off 1 base at V and 3 bases at J, with 19 bases between the two ends. The germline CDR1 and CDR2 sequences are SGHKS and YYEKEE (reference sequence). CDR3 length: 17 amino acids. CDR3 region: CASSLKFVGLGDTEAFF. In DNA, the CDR3 is TGTGCCAGCAGCTTGAAGTTCGTAGGTTTAGGGGACACTGAAGCTTTCTTT.

This rearrangement joins TRBV7-9 to TRBJ2-3; no clear D. CDR1 is SEHNR, CDR2 FQNEAQ, per germline (reference sequence). The CDR3 is 12 amino acids. Trimming took 3 bases from V and 4 from J, leaving 5 bases between them. Written as DNA, the CDR3 is TGTGCCAGCAGCTTCGTCCCAGATACGCAGTATTTT. Amino acids: CASSFVPDTQYF. Using reference TRBV7-9 and TRBJ2-3 for the parts outside the CDR3, the full variable domain is DTGVSQNPRHKITKRGQNVTFRCDPISEHNRLYWYRQTLGQGPEFLTYFQNEAQLEKSRLLSDRFSAERPKGSFSTLEIQRTEQGDSAMYLCASSFVPDTQYFGPGTRLTVL.

This sequence joins TRBV5-6 and TRBJ1-4; possible D gene TRBD1, 6 bases. Germline CDR1 and CDR2: SGHDT and YYEEEE. This CDR3 has 13 residues. Between the trimmed V and J ends, which lost 0 bases and 8 bases, there was a span of 8 bases. CDR3 bases: TGTGCCAGCAGCTTGGACAGGGTCGAAAAACTGTTTTTT. It is translated as CASSLDRVEKLFF.

The rearrangement uses TRBV19 and TRBJ1-2; D might be TRBD1 (5 bases). This CDR3 comprises 14 residues. Germline V gives CDR1 LNHDA, CDR2 SQIVND (reference sequence). V was clipped by 5 bases and J by 3 bases, with 13 bases between them. The CDR3 loop is CASSFGGNDYGYTF. In nucleotides, the CDR3 is TGTGCCAGTAGTTTCGGGGGGAACGACTATGGCTACACCTTC.

The chain carries TRBV5-5 and TRBJ1-3; 9 positions match TRBD1. This CDR3 has 17 amino acids. J lost 0 bases, V lost 0 bases, and 4 bases had no gene match. Per germline, CDR1 SGHKS and CDR2 YYEKEE (reference sequence). CDR3 DNA: TGTGCCAGCAGCTTGGGAGGGACAGGGAACTCTGGAAACACCATATATTTT. This encodes CASSLGGTGNSGNTIYF.